The clone carrying this T cell receptor beta chain showed up many times. What it binds is unknown. No treatment of any kind had been given to any patient before thyroid surgery. The data belong to a study of metastatic and nonmetastatic thyroid tumors. Study at large: Comparison of repertoires was carried out across blood and tumor or nodule tissue from malignant and benign thyroid patients.

Per the authors' pipeline: A classifier of distant metastasis in papillary thyroid cancer was built from CDR3 differences (across clinicopathological groups). TCRdb re-analyzed the PCR reads using MiXCR. The V and J calls reflect TCRdb's pipeline rather than the authors' work. This sample yields some 23,000 clones, of which about 13% are seen a single time; 17% belongs to the top ten. Overall study results and limits: Relative to benign nodules, malignant thyroid tumors were reportedly characterized by significantly elevated TCR beta diversity in blood and tumor.

CDR1 is MNHEY and CDR2 is SVGAGI in the germline V gene. This CDR3 contains 18 residues. Trimming pared 0 bases from V and 0 bases from J, leaving 17 bases between. Sequencing was done on a sample of blood. The clonotype originates from a female donor with papillary thyroid cancer or a benign thyroid nodule (not recorded which). Some clones in this sample may be carry-over from other donors' samples. The V and J genes are TRBV6-5 and TRBJ2-5; TRBD2 might be the D (5 bases). DNA of the CDR3: TGTGCCAGCAGTTACTCGAGTTCAGAGGGAAGGTACCAAGAGACCCAGTACTTC. Protein product: CASSYSSSEGRYQETQYF.